A selection of T cell receptor beta chains follows, all from one sample in a study of CD8+CD57+ T cells in acquired aplastic anemia. MiXCR was run by TCRdb on the reads, yielding one entry per CDR3 protein. The data hold over 150,000 distinct CDR3 sequences, with around half observed a single time. The sequenced sample consisted of sorted CD4+, CD8+, or CD8+CD57+ T cells (not recorded which) from PBMCs. These receptors were taken from a human donor in good health, serving as a control. Each CDR3 is given with its conserved first and last residue. D genes are given only for firm matches. Clone size is not always given. Where it is, it says once, few, many or a class for expanded clones.

>TRBV7-3|NA|13|TRBJ1-3|NA
CASSATSGNTIYF
TGTGCCAGCAGCGCCACCTCTGGAAACACCATATATTTT
>TRBV6-5|NA|14|TRBJ1-6|TRBD1
CASSYGTGGSPLHF
TGTGCCAGCAGTTACGGGACAGGGGGTTCACCCCTCCACTTT
>TRBV10-2|NA|15|TRBJ1-3|TRBD1
CASSAGTGGGNTIYF
TGCGCCAGCAGCGCCGGGACAGGGGGTGGAAACACCATATATTTT
>TRBV29-1|NA|13|TRBJ2-5|NA
CSARGTSQETQYF
TGCAGCGCAAGAGGGACGTCTCAAGAGACCCAGTACTTC
>TRBV3-1|many|16|TRBJ2-7|TRBD2
CASSQVSAGGSYEQYF
TGTGCCAGCAGCCAAGTTTCAGCGGGGGGATCCTACGAGCAGTACTTC
>TRBV10-3|NA|13|TRBJ2-1|NA
CAIQEGGYNEQFF
TGTGCCATCCAGGAGGGAGGATACAATGAGCAGTTCTTC
>TRBV3-1|many|14|TRBJ1-5|TRBD1
CASSRDRDDQPQHF
TGTGCCAGCAGCCGGGACAGGGATGATCAGCCCCAGCATTTT
>TRBV11-2|NA|16|TRBJ2-3|NA
CASRPGVTEFTDTQYF
TGTGCCAGCAGACCAGGGGTAACGGAATTCACAGATACGCAGTATTTT
>TRBV25-1|NA|14|TRBJ1-6|TRBD1
CASNEGDRNSPLHF
TGTGCCAGCAATGAAGGGGACAGGAATTCACCCCTCCACTTT
>TRBV6-5|many|14|TRBJ1-2|TRBD1
CASSFRTGAVGYTF
TGTGCCAGCAGTTTCCGGACAGGGGCCGTTGGCTACACCTTC
>TRBV6-6|NA|13|TRBJ1-1|NA
CAISEGVSTEAFF
TGTGCCATCAGTGAAGGGGTAAGCACTGAAGCTTTCTTT
>TRBV10-1|NA|14|TRBJ2-7|NA
CASSKSGRSYEQYF
TGCGCCAGCAGTAAGTCGGGCCGCTCCTACGAGCAGTACTTC
>TRBV29-1|NA|11|TRBJ2-5|TRBD2
CSVGGRETQYF
TGCTCGGTGGGGGGGAGGGAGACCCAGTACTTC
>TRBV7-6|many|16|TRBJ2-3|NA
CASSYGLYGPTDTQYF
TGTGCCAGCAGCTACGGGTTGTACGGCCCCACAGATACGCAGTATTTT
>TRBV4-1|NA|14|TRBJ2-7|TRBD1
CASSRDSYSYEQYF
TGCGCCAGCAGCCGGGACAGTTACTCCTACGAGCAGTACTTC
>TRBV11-3|NA|14|TRBJ2-7|NA
CASRAAGITYEQYF
TGTGCCAGCAGGGCAGCTGGTATCACCTACGAGCAGTACTTC
>TRBV5-8|many|15|TRBJ2-7|TRBD2
CASSRFSGSTYEQYF
TGTGCCAGCAGCCGATTTAGCGGGAGCACCTACGAGCAGTACTTC
>TRBV7-2|NA|14|TRBJ2-7|TRBD1
CASSLRYRGPEQYF
TGTGCCAGCAGCTTACGATACAGGGGGCCCGAGCAGTACTTC
>TRBV7-2|NA|13|TRBJ2-1|NA
CASSYNRGGEQFF
TGTGCCAGCAGCTACAATAGGGGGGGTGAGCAGTTCTTC
>TRBV4-1|NA|15|TRBJ1-1|NA
CASSPQANMNTEAFF
TGCGCCAGCAGCCCACAGGCCAATATGAACACTGAAGCTTTCTTT
>TRBV7-9|many|13|TRBJ1-2|TRBD1
CASSSGTDYGYTF
TGTGCCAGCAGCTCCGGGACAGACTATGGCTACACCTTC
>TRBV12-3/TRBV12-4|NA|13|TRBJ1-6|NA
CASSFVRNSPLHF
TGTGCCAGCAGTTTCGTCCGTAATTCACCCCTCCACTTT
>TRBV20-1|NA|11|TRBJ1-1|TRBD1
CSARGQVEAFF
TGCAGTGCTAGGGGACAGGTTGAAGCTTTCTTT
>TRBV7-6|many|13|TRBJ1-1|NA
CASSGDLNTEAFF
TGTGCCAGCAGTGGGGACCTGAACACTGAAGCTTTCTTT
>TRBV10-3|NA|12|TRBJ2-7|NA
CAIRDLADEQYF
TGTGCCATCAGGGATCTAGCAGACGAGCAGTACTTC
>TRBV7-2|NA|16|TRBJ2-3|TRBD2
CASSLGLAGGEDTQYF
TGTGCCAGCAGCTTGGGACTAGCGGGGGGGGAAGATACGCAGTATTTT
>TRBV20-1|NA|16|TRBJ1-2|TRBD1
CSASNTGTGTNYGYTF
TGCAGTGCTAGCAACACTGGGACAGGGACTAACTATGGCTACACCTTC
>TRBV12-3/TRBV12-4|NA|14|TRBJ2-7|TRBD2
CASRGLERFFEQYF
TGTGCCAGCAGGGGACTAGAAAGGTTTTTCGAGCAGTACTTC
>TRBV12-3/TRBV12-4|many|14|TRBJ1-6|NA
CASSLGGTLRALHF
TGTGCCAGCAGTTTAGGAGGGACCCTTAGAGCCCTCCACTTT
>TRBV7-3|many|14|TRBJ1-6|NA
CASSFTQWGSPLHF
TGTGCCAGCAGCTTCACACAATGGGGGTCACCCCTCCACTTT
>TRBV7-9|NA|13|TRBJ2-3|NA
CASSITSTDTQYF
TGTGCCAGCAGCATAACTAGCACAGATACGCAGTATTTT